Below are 25 T cell receptor beta chains sequenced from a single sample in a study of blood T cell repertoires in COVID-19. Here immunoSEQ multiplex PCR was the method, and the copy in TCRdb shows in-frame clones only, minus some. The table lists some 190,000 clones, more than 75% of them singletons. Material for sequencing was peripheral blood. All receptors come from a person aged 65 to 85 with COVID-19, enrolled during active disease.

The gene calls are TRBV5-1 and TRBJ2-3; the D gene is possibly TRBD2 (5 bases). CDR1 SGHRS and CDR2 YFSETQ come from the germline V gene. The V end lost 9 bases, the J end lost 2 bases, and 16 bases lay between the germline ends. The CDR3 consists of 14 residues. CDR3 DNA: TGCGCCACCAAACTTTCGGGGATCACAGATACGCAGTATTTT. The encoded protein is CATKLSGITDTQYF.

The chain joins TRBV4-3 to TRBJ1-6; D gene ambiguous. The CDR3 contains 15 residues. The V and J ends lost 0 bases and 4 bases respectively, with 7 bases between them. Germline values: CDR1 LGHNA, CDR2 YSLEER. The CDR3 reads CASSQDLRYNSPLHF. For the CDR3, the DNA is TGCGCCAGCAGCCAAGATCTACGGTATAATTCACCCCTCCACTTT.

In nucleotides, the CDR3 is TGTGCCAGCAGTGGACAGGGTTTGAATTCACCCCTCCACTTT. This sequence encodes CASSGQGLNSPLHF. This chain links TRBV2 with TRBJ1-6; TRBD1 matches 7 bases. The V segment lost 4 bases and the J segment 7 bases; nucleotides outside the gene matches: 4. Per germline, CDR1 SNHLY and CDR2 FYNNEI. The CDR3 spans 14 residues. The full variable domain, with the rest looked up from reference TRBV2 and TRBJ1-6, is EPEVTQTPSHQVTQMGQEVILRCVPISNHLYFYWYRQILGQKVEFLVSFYNNEISEKSEIFDDQFSVERPDGSNFTLKIRSTKLEDSAMYFCASSGQGLNSPLHFGNGTRLTVT.

This clone was detected only once. V usage is TRBV7-8 and J usage is TRBJ1-1, with a tentative D call TRBD1 (5 bases). CDR1 is SGHVS, CDR2 FQNEAQ, per germline. Trimming took off 5 bases at V and 4 bases at J, with 17 bases between the two ends. The CDR3 is 15 residues long. CDR3 nucleotides: TGTGCCAGCAGCCGAACCCAGGGAAGGAGCACTGAAGCTTTCTTT. Protein product: CASSRTQGRSTEAFF.

This clone was detected once. J is TRBJ1-1 and V is TRBV30; 7 bases map to TRBD1. With 2 bases clipped from V and 4 bases from J, the junction kept 7 bases outside the gene matches. The V gene's germline CDR1 is GTSNPN and CDR2 SVGIG (reference sequence). CDR3 size: 14 residues. CDR3: CAWSPDREVTEAFF. The CDR3 bases are TGTGCCTGGAGTCCCGACAGGGAGGTCACTGAAGCTTTCTTT. The full variable domain, completed using reference TRBV30 and TRBJ1-1, is SQTIHQWPATLVQPVGSPLSLECTVEGTSNPNLYWYRQAAGRGLQLLFYSVGIGQISSEVPQNLSASRPQDRQFILSSKKLLLSDSGFYLCAWSPDREVTEAFFGQGTRLTVV.

The V and J genes are TRBV24-1 and TRBJ1-5; no reliable D call. V was shortened by 4 bases and J by 5 bases, with 17 bases between the two germline ends. Germline CDR1 and CDR2: KGHDR and SFDVKD. The CDR3 has 16 residues. CDR3 residues: CATSEGSGGVYQPQHF. For the CDR3, the DNA is TGTGCCACCAGTGAAGGAAGCGGCGGGGTTTATCAGCCCCAGCATTTT.

The V call is TRBV7-6, the J call TRBJ1-3; D gene ambiguous. Trimming stripped 1 base from V and 8 bases from J, with 6 bases between. Per the germline V gene, CDR1 is SGHVS and CDR2 is FNYEAQ. CDR3 size: 12 residues. The CDR3 loop is CASSLGGDTIYF. The CDR3 bases are TGTGCCAGCAGCTTAGGCGGGGACACCATATATTTT.

This chain uses TRBV3-1 (or the pseudogene TRBV3-2) with TRBJ2-3; 7 bases match TRBD2. The CDR3 extends over 13 amino acids. J was trimmed by 2 bases and V by 8 bases; bases with no gene match: 4. Germline values: CDR1 LGHDT, CDR2 YNNKEL (reference sequence). The CDR3 is CASGGLNTDTQYF. CDR3 nucleotides: TGTGCCAGCGGGGGACTAAACACAGATACGCAGTATTTT.

The chain joins TRBV4-1 to TRBJ2-7; D remains ambiguous. V gave up 0 bases and J gave up 3 bases, with 12 bases separating them. Germline V lookup: CDR1 MGHRA, CDR2 YSYEKL. There are 15 residues in the CDR3. The CDR3 spells CASSQDFGFHYEQYF. Here the CDR3 DNA reads TGCGCCAGCAGCCAAGATTTCGGGTTTCACTACGAGCAGTACTTC.

J is TRBJ2-3 and V is TRBV28; tentatively, D is TRBD2 (6 bases). Germline CDR1 reads MDHEN; CDR2 reads SYDVKM. The CDR3 has 15 residues. V lost 11 bases and J 6 bases, leaving 24 bases between the germline ends. The CDR3 here is CAGSGTGVTMDTQYF. The CDR3 DNA sequence: TGTGCCGGCTCAGGGACGGGGGTCACAATGGATACGCAGTATTTT.

This chain uses TRBV7-9 with TRBJ2-3; 9 bases match TRBD1. V lost 2 bases and J lost 1; bases outside the gene matches: 4. The germline V gene encodes CDR1 SEHNR and CDR2 FQNEAQ (reference sequence). The CDR3 loop spans 16 amino acids. This CDR3 reads CASSLSWDRGTDTQYF. The CDR3 region has the DNA TGTGCCAGCAGCTTATCTTGGGACAGGGGCACAGATACGCAGTATTTT.

The gene calls are TRBV28 and TRBJ2-1; 8 positions match TRBD1. The CDR3 runs to 15 residues. The junction had 5 bases not matched to a gene; V was cut back by 3 bases and J by 4 bases. The germline gives CDR1 MDHEN, CDR2 SYDVKM. CDR3 sequence: CASSFRTGWYNEQFF. CDR3 coding DNA: TGTGCCAGCAGTTTTCGGACAGGGTGGTACAATGAGCAGTTCTTC.

The chain has TRBV29-1 and TRBJ1-4; 8 bases agree with TRBD1. This CDR3 has 14 amino acids. Germline V lookup: CDR1 SQVTM, CDR2 ANQGSEA. V was clipped by 4 bases and J by 5 bases; unmatched bases: 6. CDR3 sequence (DNA): TGCAGCGTTGCCCGGACAGGGCGGAATGAAAAACTGTTTTTT. This translates into CSVARTGRNEKLFF. The whole variable domain, filled in from reference TRBV29-1 and TRBJ1-4, reads SAVISQKPSRDICQRGTSLTIQCQVDSQVTMMFWYRQQPGQSLTLIATANQGSEATYESGFVIDKFPISRPNLTFSTLTVSNMSPEDSSIYLCSVARTGRNEKLFFGSGTQLSVL.

As for this clone: A read error is possible here, since a much larger clone lies one base away. The V gene is TRBV7-9, the J gene TRBJ1-6; D call uncertain. The CDR3 contains 15 residues. The V gene's germline CDR1 is SEHNR and CDR2 FQNEAQ (reference sequence). The V end was cut by 3 bases, the J end by 0 bases, with 6 bases between. In DNA form, the CDR3 reads TGTGCCAGCAGCTTTGGGAGCTCCTATAATTCACCCCTCCACTTT. Its protein is CASSFGSSYNSPLHF.

There are a few counts of this clone. The chain employs TRBV19 and TRBJ2-3, with 7 bases identical to TRBD2. V gave up 1 base and J gave up 2 bases; unmatched junction bases: 6. The CDR3 covers 16 residues. Looked up from germline, CDR1 is LNHDA and CDR2 is SQIVND (reference sequence). The CDR3 spells CASSIGFAGDTDTQYF. In DNA form, the CDR3 reads TGTGCCAGTAGTATAGGATTTGCGGGGGACACAGATACGCAGTATTTT.

In its sample, this clone was seen once. This chain links TRBV3-1 (or the pseudogene TRBV3-2) with TRBJ1-2; TRBD1 aligns across 9 bases. This CDR3 has 14 residues. The junction had 3 bases not matched to a gene; V was cut back by 4 bases and J by 3 bases. The V gene's germline CDR1 is LGHDT and CDR2 YNNKEL (reference sequence). The CDR3 nucleotides read TGTGCCAGCAGCCTACAGGGGGCTGACTATGGCTACACCTTC. Encoded protein: CASSLQGADYGYTF.

The chain carries TRBV6-6 and TRBJ1-5, with D hard to call. The ends were cut back, 7 bases at V and 5 bases at J, with 12 bases in the middle. The V gene's germline CDR1 is MNHNY and CDR2 SVGAGI (reference sequence). CDR3 length: 13 residues. Here the CDR3 reads CASTERRDQPQHF. As DNA, the CDR3 is TGTGCCAGCACCGAAAGGAGGGATCAGCCCCAGCATTTT.

This chain connects TRBV7-8 to TRBJ1-2; 7 bases map to TRBD1. In germline, CDR1 is SGHVS, CDR2 FQNEAQ. J was trimmed by 6 bases and V by 5 bases; bases with no gene match: 12. The CDR3 contains 15 residues. The CDR3 sequence is CASSTGIGGGNGYTF. DNA for the CDR3: TGTGCCAGCAGCACCGGCATAGGGGGCGGTAATGGCTACACCTTC. The whole variable domain, filled in from reference TRBV7-8 and TRBJ1-2, reads GAGVSQSPRYKVAKRGQDVALRCDPISGHVSLFWYQQALGQGPEFLTYFQNEAQLDKSGLPSDRFFAERPEGSVSTLKIQRTQQEDSAVYLCASSTGIGGGNGYTFGSGTRLTVV.

For the CDR3, the DNA is TGCGCCAGCAGCCAAGAATCGGTTAACTATGGCTACACCTTC. It translates to CASSQESVNYGYTF. This rearrangement joins TRBV4-1 to TRBJ1-2; unclear D gene. Germline assignment: CDR1 MGHRA and CDR2 YSYEKL. V was trimmed by 0 bases and J by 1 base, leaving 6 bases between them. The CDR3 extends over 14 amino acids.

The V call is TRBV6-5, the J call TRBJ2-1; possibly TRBD2 for D (6 bases). The CDR3 is 15 residues long. Germline V gene sequence: CDR1 MNHEY, CDR2 SVGAGI. V gave up 6 bases and J gave up 0 bases, with 12 bases separating them. CDR3 protein: CASSPAGRSYNEQFF. The CDR3, as DNA: TGTGCCAGCAGCCCAGCGGGCCGCTCCTACAATGAGCAGTTCTTC.

The chain carries TRBV10-3 and TRBJ1-1; TRBD1 aligns across 9 bases. CDR3 size: 13 residues. Germline lookup yields CDR1 ENHRY and CDR2 SYGVKD. The V segment lost 6 bases and the J segment 1 base; nucleotides outside the gene matches: 0. The CDR3 region is CAIRGQGNTEAFF. In DNA form, the CDR3 reads TGTGCCATCAGGGGACAGGGGAACACTGAAGCTTTCTTT.

A few counts support this clone. The rearrangement joins TRBV6-1 to TRBJ2-7; 7 nucleotides line up with TRBD2. The CDR3 is 16 amino acids. Germline loops: CDR1 MNHNS, CDR2 SASEGT. V lost 2 bases to trimming and J lost 4 bases; unmatched junction nucleotides: 11. CDR3 sequence reads: CASSEIYRSSGYEQYF. CDR3 nucleotide sequence: TGTGCCAGCAGTGAAATTTATCGGTCTAGCGGATACGAGCAGTACTTC.

This clone was seen more than once but under ten times. This rearrangement joins TRBV6-5 to TRBJ1-3, with TRBD1 as a possible D gene (6 bases). V was cut by 7 bases and J by 2 bases, with 9 bases left in between. Germline-derived CDR1 and CDR2 are MNHEY and SVGAGI. The CDR3 has 13 residues. In DNA, the CDR3 is TGTGCCAGCAAGAACAGGGCTGGAAACACCATATATTTT. It yields the protein CASKNRAGNTIYF.

This sequence joins TRBV27 and TRBJ1-3; weak D call: TRBD1 (6 bases). CDR1 and CDR2 from the germline V gene are MNHEY and SMNVEV (reference sequence). This CDR3 comprises 12 residues. V was trimmed by 8 bases and J by 3 bases, leaving 8 bases between them. The CDR3 DNA reads as TGTGCCAGCCAGGGGTATGGAAACACCATATATTTT. Protein: CASQGYGNTIYF.

The chain links TRBV7-9 to TRBJ2-1, with D possibly matching TRBD2 (5 bases). Germline V gives CDR1 SEHNR, CDR2 FQNEAQ (reference sequence). V was trimmed by 5 bases and J by 1 base, leaving 9 bases between them. The CDR3 sequence is 14 residues long. The CDR3 region has the DNA TGTGCCAGCAGCGGGAGTCCTTCCTACAATGAGCAGTTCTTC. This sequence encodes CASSGSPSYNEQFF. The whole variable domain, filled in from reference TRBV7-9 and TRBJ2-1, reads DTGVSQNPRHKITKRGQNVTFRCDPISEHNRLYWYRQTLGQGPEFLTYFQNEAQLEKSRLLSDRFSAERPKGSFSTLEIQRTEQGDSAMYLCASSGSPSYNEQFFGPGTRLTVL.